This T cell receptor (beta chain) was captured in a study of cytomegalovirus exposure and HLA in healthy donors. Amplification used 60 Vbeta primers and 13 Jbeta primers. Assay used: immunoSEQ multiplex PCR; TCRdb lists only in-frame clones, some missing. The sample has about 130,000 clones; approximately 87% are singletons. CDR1 is GTSNPN, CDR2 SVGIG, per germline (reference sequence). With 0 bases removed from V and 2 bases from J, the gap between germline ends came to 6 bases. The CDR3 contains 13 residues. The gene calls are TRBV30 and TRBJ2-3; TRBD1 is a possible D gene (5 bases). The specimen sequenced was PBMCs. This TCR was sampled from a woman aged 25 to 39 in good health and CMV-seronegative. The CDR3 reads CAWSVQATDTQYF. CDR3 nucleotide sequence: TGTGCCTGGAGTGTACAGGCCACAGATACGCAGTATTTT.